The 30 T cell receptor beta chains listed next were all sequenced from one sample in a study of monozygotic twins with inflammatory bowel disease. TCRdb processed the 5' RACE reads again and assigns one entry to each CDR3 protein, with no DNA. In all, the sample yields fewer than 450,000 distinct CDR3 sequences. The sequenced material came from blood. These receptors were collected from a human donor with ulcerative colitis or Crohn's disease, or a healthy co-twin of an affected twin (not recorded which).

The chain uses TRBV11-2 and TRBJ1-1; TCRdb proposes TRBD1, but this gene call is untestable without DNA. Germline CDR1 is SGHAT and CDR2 is FQNNGV. The CDR3 runs to 15 residues. CDR3 amino acids: CASSLRYRVGTEAFF.

The chain joins TRBV19 to TRBJ2-2; no DNA is available, so the TRBD1 call from TCRdb remains unchecked. Germline V CDR1 and CDR2: LNHDA, SQIVND (reference sequence). The length of the CDR3 is 11 residues. The CDR3 sequence is CASSEGLELFF.

This sequence joins TRBV12-3 or TRBV12-4 and TRBJ2-7; the TRBD2 assignment by TCRdb is unverifiable without DNA. There are 15 residues in the CDR3. The CDR3 here is CASSFYSGGNYEQYF.

The rearrangement links TRBV25-1 to TRBJ2-7; checking the TCRdb D call of TRBD1 is not possible without DNA. Germline CDR1 reads MGHDK; CDR2 reads SYGVNS. The CDR3 totals 14 residues. CDR3: CASSGDRVSYEQYF.

The J gene is TRBJ1-5, the V gene TRBV20-1; TCRdb's D call of TRBD1 is untestable without DNA. This CDR3 has 14 residues. Germline CDR1 and CDR2: DFQATT and SNEGSKA (reference sequence). CDR3 residues: CSAIRTGANQPQHF.

The genes are TRBV12-5 and TRBJ2-2; as DNA is missing, the TRBD1 call by TCRdb cannot be tested. Germline-derived CDR1 and CDR2 are LGHNT and FRNRAP. The length of the CDR3 is 14 residues. The CDR3 region is CASASGQTTGELFF.

This sequence joins TRBV7-9 and TRBJ2-7; the TCRdb call, TRBD1, lacks DNA for checking. This CDR3 spans 15 amino acids. Germline CDR1 is SEHNR and CDR2 is FQNEAQ (reference sequence). Here the CDR3 reads CASSHATGGNYEQYF. Full variable domain (rest looked up from reference TRBV7-9 and TRBJ2-7): DTGVSQNPRHKITKRGQNVTFRCDPISEHNRLYWYRQTLGQGPEFLTYFQNEAQLEKSRLLSDRFSAERPKGSFSTLEIQRTEQGDSAMYLCASSHATGGNYEQYFGPGTRLTVT.

V is TRBV5-1 and J is TRBJ2-1. CDR1 SGHRS and CDR2 YFSETQ come from the germline V gene. This CDR3 contains 11 residues. The CDR3 reads CASSSQLEQFF.

The genes are TRBV12-3 or TRBV12-4 and TRBJ2-7; TCRdb gives TRBD1 as the D gene, but with no DNA this cannot be confirmed. The CDR3 is 15 amino acids. The CDR3 region is CASSNRPGQTYEQYF.

V is TRBV2 and J is TRBJ2-2; TCRdb designates TRBD1, a call that cannot be tested without DNA. The CDR3 runs 12 residues. Germline CDR1 and CDR2: SNHLY and FYNNEI. The CDR3 sequence is CASQQATGELFF.

This chain links TRBV18 with TRBJ2-3. Germline V gene data show CDR1 as KGHSH and CDR2 as LQKENI. The CDR3 totals 16 residues. The CDR3 loop reads CASSPAGVTSTDTQYF.

The V call is TRBV5-6, the J call TRBJ1-1; TCRdb names TRBD1, which stays unverified in the absence of DNA. The CDR3 has 13 amino acids. Germline V gives CDR1 SGHDT, CDR2 YYEEEE. CDR3 sequence: CASSWDRGTEAFF.

The chain recombines TRBV15 with TRBJ2-5; TCRdb reports TRBD2, a call that lacks DNA to check it against. The CDR3 sequence is 16 residues long. Germline V lookup: CDR1 LNHNV, CDR2 YYDKDF (reference sequence). CDR3 sequence reads: CATSRPLAGGSETQYF.

The chain employs TRBV20-1 and TRBJ2-1; TCRdb proposes TRBD2, but this gene call is untestable without DNA. Germline CDR1 reads DFQATT; CDR2 reads SNEGSKA (reference sequence). This CDR3 region has 15 residues. The CDR3 region is CSALSSSDAYNEQFF.

The chain has TRBV12-3 or TRBV12-4 and TRBJ2-5; checking the TCRdb D call of TRBD1 is not possible without DNA. There are 15 residues in the CDR3. The CDR3 sequence is CASSFGPGSQETQYF.

This chain links TRBV5-1 with TRBJ1-2; TCRdb designates TRBD1, a call that cannot be tested without DNA. CDR1 is SGHRS, CDR2 YFSETQ, per germline. The CDR3 consists of 15 residues. The CDR3: CASRADRGVNYGYTF.

This sequence joins TRBV4-2 and TRBJ1-2; as DNA is missing, the TRBD1 call by TCRdb cannot be tested. The CDR3 has 17 residues. Germline assignment: CDR1 LGHNA and CDR2 YNFKEQ. The CDR3 loop is CASSQVGQGFGPYGYTF.

V gene TRBV10-3 combines with J gene TRBJ2-5; the TCRdb D gene call, TRBD1, has no DNA to confirm it. This CDR3 spans 14 amino acids. Germline CDR1 ENHRY, CDR2 SYGVKD. This CDR3 is CAISSGQTQETQYF.

Here the CDR3 reads CASSLWEAGGAQYF. The chain combines TRBV12-3 or TRBV12-4 with TRBJ2-5; checking the TCRdb D call of TRBD2 is not possible without DNA. The CDR3 length is 14 residues.

The chain couples TRBV29-1 to TRBJ1-4. The CDR3 totals 16 residues. Germline V gives CDR1 SQVTM, CDR2 ANQGSEA. The CDR3 loop reads CSVLSWTPATNEKLFF.

The chain carries TRBV7-2 and TRBJ1-2; TCRdb designates TRBD1, a call that cannot be tested without DNA. Germline CDR1 is SGHTA and CDR2 is FQGNSA. This CDR3 contains 13 residues. CDR3 region: CASSRRGDYGYTF.

V gene TRBV12-3 or TRBV12-4 combines with J gene TRBJ2-2; TCRdb indicates TRBD2, and absent DNA this call remains unverified. The CDR3 runs 17 residues. The CDR3 sequence: CASSESSGGVNTGELFF.

This chain links TRBV6-1 with TRBJ2-5; TCRdb names TRBD2, which stays unverified in the absence of DNA. From germline, CDR1 is MNHNS and CDR2 SASEGT. The CDR3 is 16 amino acids. The CDR3 is CASITGWDLLQETQYF.

The rearrangement joins TRBV5-5 to TRBJ2-3; TCRdb outputs TRBD1, but without DNA this stays unchecked. The CDR3 sequence is 15 residues long. CDR1 is SGHKS, CDR2 YYEKEE, per germline (reference sequence). The CDR3 is CASSRGTGGIDTQYF.

The gene calls are TRBV18 and TRBJ2-7; TCRdb selects TRBD2, and the lack of DNA leaves this call unchecked. Germline-derived CDR1 and CDR2 are KGHSH and LQKENI. The CDR3 has 14 residues. The CDR3 protein is CASSPLPSGDEQYF. Variable domain in full (rest from reference TRBV18 and TRBJ2-7): NAGVMQNPRHLVRRRGQEARLRCSPMKGHSHVYWYRQLPEEGLKFMVYLQKENIIDESGMPKERFSAEFPKEGPSILRIQQVVRGDSAAYFCASSPLPSGDEQYFGPGTRLTVT.

This chain uses TRBV7-8 with TRBJ2-1; no DNA is available, so the TRBD1 call from TCRdb remains unchecked. This CDR3 is 16 amino acids long. Germline V gene lookup returns CDR1 SGHVS and CDR2 FQNEAQ. This CDR3 is CASSSFPGQQYNEQFF.

This chain uses TRBV7-2 with TRBJ2-7; TCRdb gives TRBD1 as the D gene, but with no DNA this cannot be confirmed. CDR3 size: 14 residues. Looked up from germline, CDR1 is SGHTA and CDR2 is FQGNSA. This CDR3 is CASSPGTGSREQYF.

The rearrangement joins TRBV21-1 to TRBJ2-7; lacking DNA, the TRBD1 call made by TCRdb goes unchecked. TRBV21-1 is flagged as a pseudogene. The CDR3 sequence is 18 residues long. This CDR3 is CASSKGIHGQGSRPEQYF.

This chain connects TRBV6-1 to TRBJ2-7; TCRdb's D gene call, TRBD2, goes unchecked for lack of DNA. CDR1 is MNHNS, CDR2 SASEGT, per germline. The CDR3 is made up of 14 amino acids. The CDR3 reads CASSVERGTYEQYF.

J is TRBJ1-1 and V is TRBV7-9. This CDR3 region has 13 residues. CDR1 is SEHNR, CDR2 FQNEAQ, per germline (reference sequence). CDR3 sequence: CASSIERGTEAFF. The full variable domain, its missing parts supplied by reference TRBV7-9 and TRBJ1-1, is DTGVSQNPRHKITKRGQNVTFRCDPISEHNRLYWYRQTLGQGPEFLTYFQNEAQLEKSRLLSDRFSAERPKGSFSTLEIQRTEQGDSAMYLCASSIERGTEAFFGQGTRLTVV.